The rows below give T cell receptor beta chains drawn from one sample of a study of naive and memory T cell subsets. One entry per CDR3 protein results from TCRdb running MiXCR on the UMI-ligation and nested PCR reads. The sample has some 82,000 distinct CDR3 sequences, 8% to 9.5% seen once. Sequencing was performed on naive CD8+ T cells from blood. Receptor source: a human donor in good health. The CDR3 runs from the conserved cysteine through the conserved F or W. A D gene is named only where the DNA matches it firmly. Size is omitted from some rows. Given values are once, few, many or a class for expanded clones.

D gene: TRBD1; clone size: few; CDR3 length: 15; V gene: TRBV4-3; J gene: TRBJ2-7; CDR3 protein: CASSQDAGQGYEQYF; CDR3 DNA: TGCGCCAGCAGTCAAGATGCGGGACAGGGCTACGAGCAGTACTTC
D gene: NA; clone size: many; CDR3 length: 17; V gene: TRBV10-3; J gene: TRBJ1-3; CDR3 protein: CAISVWDNVISGNTIYF; CDR3 DNA: TGTGCCATCAGTGTATGGGACAATGTAATCTCTGGAAACACCATATATTTT
D gene: TRBD2; clone size: NA; CDR3 length: 18; V gene: TRBV6-5; J gene: TRBJ2-3; CDR3 protein: CASSSGLAGGPGTDTQYF; CDR3 DNA: TGTGCCAGCAGTTCCGGACTAGCGGGAGGGCCGGGCACAGATACGCAGTATTTT
D gene: NA; clone size: NA; CDR3 length: 16; V gene: TRBV7-7; J gene: TRBJ2-2; CDR3 protein: CASSLAVQSPTGELFF; CDR3 DNA: TGTGCCAGCAGCTTAGCTGTCCAGAGTCCAACCGGGGAGCTGTTTTTT
D gene: NA; clone size: NA; CDR3 length: 18; V gene: TRBV19; J gene: TRBJ2-1; CDR3 protein: CASSFRGGERNFLNEQFF; CDR3 DNA: TGTGCCAGTAGTTTCAGAGGCGGGGAGCGGAATTTCCTCAATGAGCAGTTCTTC
D gene: NA; clone size: many; CDR3 length: 10; V gene: TRBV29-1; J gene: TRBJ1-1; CDR3 protein: CSVVHTEAFF; CDR3 DNA: TGCAGCGTTGTCCACACTGAAGCTTTCTTT
D gene: NA; clone size: NA; CDR3 length: 13; V gene: TRBV15; J gene: TRBJ2-1; CDR3 protein: CATSRYPSDVQFF; CDR3 DNA: TGTGCCACCAGCAGATACCCGAGCGATGTGCAGTTCTTC
D gene: TRBD1; clone size: many; CDR3 length: 15; V gene: TRBV19; J gene: TRBJ1-5; CDR3 protein: CASSWDRSYNQPQHF; CDR3 DNA: TGTGCCAGTAGTTGGGACAGGTCCTACAATCAGCCCCAGCATTTT
D gene: NA; clone size: few; CDR3 length: 14; V gene: TRBV6-6; J gene: TRBJ2-7; CDR3 protein: CASSNGSRAYEQYF; CDR3 DNA: TGTGCCAGCAGTAACGGGAGTCGGGCCTACGAGCAGTACTTC
D gene: NA; clone size: NA; CDR3 length: 16; V gene: TRBV29-1; J gene: TRBJ2-1; CDR3 protein: CSVEGAPGWAYNEQFF; CDR3 DNA: TGCAGCGTTGAGGGGGCCCCAGGGTGGGCCTACAATGAGCAGTTCTTC
D gene: NA; clone size: many; CDR3 length: 13; V gene: TRBV25-1; J gene: TRBJ1-2; CDR3 protein: CASSVGSNYGYTF; CDR3 DNA: TGTGCCAGCAGTGTGGGGAGTAACTATGGCTACACCTTC
D gene: TRBD1; clone size: few; CDR3 length: 15; V gene: TRBV27; J gene: TRBJ2-7; CDR3 protein: CASRMGQGASYEQYF; CDR3 DNA: TGTGCCAGCAGGATGGGACAGGGCGCCTCCTACGAGCAGTACTTC
D gene: TRBD2; clone size: few; CDR3 length: 16; V gene: TRBV2; J gene: TRBJ2-1; CDR3 protein: CASSTTTSGSYNEQFF; CDR3 DNA: TGTGCCAGCAGTACAACGACTAGCGGGAGTTACAATGAGCAGTTCTTC
D gene: TRBD2; clone size: NA; CDR3 length: 16; V gene: TRBV9; J gene: TRBJ2-3; CDR3 protein: CASSVEPSGNTDTQYF; CDR3 DNA: TGTGCCAGCAGCGTAGAGCCTAGCGGAAACACAGATACGCAGTATTTT
D gene: TRBD2; clone size: few; CDR3 length: 15; V gene: TRBV12-5; J gene: TRBJ2-3; CDR3 protein: CASGPGLDRTDTQYF; CDR3 DNA: TGTGCTAGTGGTCCGGGACTAGACCGCACAGATACGCAGTATTTT
D gene: TRBD2; clone size: few; CDR3 length: 17; V gene: TRBV6-5; J gene: TRBJ2-7; CDR3 protein: CASSYGIPSGVLYEQYF; CDR3 DNA: TGTGCCAGCAGTTACGGTATTCCTAGCGGGGTTCTCTACGAGCAGTACTTC
D gene: TRBD2; clone size: NA; CDR3 length: 16; V gene: TRBV13; J gene: TRBJ2-1; CDR3 protein: CASSGERASGENEQFF; CDR3 DNA: TGTGCCAGCAGCGGGGAGAGGGCTAGCGGAGAGAATGAGCAGTTCTTC
D gene: TRBD2; clone size: many; CDR3 length: 20; V gene: TRBV7-6; J gene: TRBJ2-7; CDR3 protein: CASSLALPRGLAGAPYEQYF; CDR3 DNA: TGTGCCAGCAGCTTAGCGCTTCCTAGGGGACTAGCGGGAGCACCTTACGAGCAGTACTTC
D gene: NA; clone size: many; CDR3 length: 13; V gene: TRBV10-3; J gene: TRBJ2-3; CDR3 protein: CAISESGPDTQYF; CDR3 DNA: TGTGCCATCAGTGAGTCGGGGCCAGATACGCAGTATTTT
D gene: NA; clone size: few; CDR3 length: 14; V gene: TRBV29-1; J gene: TRBJ2-6; CDR3 protein: CSVGGLSGANVLTF; CDR3 DNA: TGCAGCGTTGGGGGGCTCTCTGGGGCCAACGTCCTGACTTTC
D gene: NA; clone size: NA; CDR3 length: 14; V gene: TRBV4-2; J gene: TRBJ2-5; CDR3 protein: CASSPGTHQETQYF; CDR3 DNA: TGTGCCAGCAGCCCTGGGACCCACCAAGAGACCCAGTACTTC
D gene: NA; clone size: many; CDR3 length: 14; V gene: TRBV4-1; J gene: TRBJ2-1; CDR3 protein: CASSPGTGYNEQFF; CDR3 DNA: TGCGCCAGCAGCCCCGGGACTGGATACAATGAGCAGTTCTTC
D gene: NA; clone size: many; CDR3 length: 12; V gene: TRBV9; J gene: TRBJ2-1; CDR3 protein: CASSPPRNEQFF; CDR3 DNA: TGTGCCAGCAGCCCCCCCCGCAATGAGCAGTTCTTC
D gene: NA; clone size: many; CDR3 length: 15; V gene: TRBV6-5; J gene: TRBJ2-7; CDR3 protein: CASSYSRRGTYEQYF; CDR3 DNA: TGTGCCAGCAGTTATAGCAGGAGGGGGACCTACGAGCAGTACTTC
D gene: NA; clone size: many; CDR3 length: 14; V gene: TRBV28; J gene: TRBJ2-5; CDR3 protein: CASGPWAIQETQYF; CDR3 DNA: TGTGCCAGCGGCCCATGGGCGATTCAAGAGACCCAGTACTTC
D gene: TRBD1; clone size: many; CDR3 length: 18; V gene: TRBV5-1; J gene: TRBJ1-2; CDR3 protein: CASSYDLAGTEENYGYTF; CDR3 DNA: TGCGCCAGCAGTTACGACCTGGCCGGGACAGAGGAGAACTATGGCTACACCTTC
D gene: TRBD2; clone size: few; CDR3 length: 14; V gene: TRBV7-8; J gene: TRBJ2-7; CDR3 protein: CASAAGVTSYEQYF; CDR3 DNA: TGTGCCAGCGCGGCGGGAGTCACATCCTACGAGCAGTACTTC
D gene: TRBD2; clone size: few; CDR3 length: 16; V gene: TRBV14; J gene: TRBJ2-1; CDR3 protein: CASSQMTSGSVNEQFF; CDR3 DNA: TGTGCCAGCAGCCAGATGACTAGCGGGAGCGTCAATGAGCAGTTCTTC
D gene: TRBD1; clone size: few; CDR3 length: 16; V gene: TRBV27; J gene: TRBJ1-6; CDR3 protein: CASTPRGQGYNSPLHF; CDR3 DNA: TGTGCCAGCACCCCGAGGGGACAGGGTTACAATTCACCCCTCCACTTT
D gene: TRBD2; clone size: few; CDR3 length: 15; V gene: TRBV27; J gene: TRBJ2-3; CDR3 protein: CASSRSAGPSDTQYF; CDR3 DNA: TGTGCCAGCAGTAGGTCAGCGGGACCGTCAGATACGCAGTATTTT
D gene: NA; clone size: many; CDR3 length: 17; V gene: TRBV7-9; J gene: TRBJ2-3; CDR3 protein: CASSPPWNLGLTDTQYF; CDR3 DNA: TGTGCCAGCAGCCCACCGTGGAACCTAGGGTTGACAGATACGCAGTATTTT
D gene: NA; clone size: many; CDR3 length: 17; V gene: TRBV27; J gene: TRBJ1-5; CDR3 protein: CASSLGGGMGSNQPQHF; CDR3 DNA: TGTGCCAGCAGTTTAGGGGGAGGGATGGGTAGCAATCAGCCCCAGCATTTT
D gene: NA; clone size: many; CDR3 length: 13; V gene: TRBV29-1; J gene: TRBJ2-7; CDR3 protein: CSVVYWGAYEQYF; CDR3 DNA: TGCAGCGTTGTGTATTGGGGGGCCTACGAGCAGTACTTC
D gene: NA; clone size: NA; CDR3 length: 14; V gene: TRBV28; J gene: TRBJ2-1; CDR3 protein: CASSLSRSYNEQFF; CDR3 DNA: TGTGCCAGCAGTTTGTCTAGGTCCTACAATGAGCAGTTCTTC
D gene: TRBD2; clone size: NA; CDR3 length: 17; V gene: TRBV3-1; J gene: TRBJ2-1; CDR3 protein: CASSQGRLAGAYNEQFF; CDR3 DNA: TGTGCCAGCAGCCAGGGTAGACTAGCGGGAGCCTACAATGAGCAGTTCTTC
D gene: NA; clone size: few; CDR3 length: 15; V gene: TRBV28; J gene: TRBJ2-5; CDR3 protein: CASSLEPRELETQYF; CDR3 DNA: TGTGCCAGCAGTTTAGAGCCTAGGGAGTTGGAGACCCAGTACTTC
D gene: TRBD2; clone size: many; CDR3 length: 15; V gene: TRBV7-2; J gene: TRBJ2-3; CDR3 protein: CASSLRTSGTDTQYF; CDR3 DNA: TGTGCCAGCAGCTTACGAACTAGCGGCACAGATACGCAGTATTTT
D gene: NA; clone size: many; CDR3 length: 15; V gene: TRBV29-1; J gene: TRBJ2-3; CDR3 protein: CSVKGGDTYTDTQYF; CDR3 DNA: TGCAGCGTAAAAGGGGGTGACACTTACACAGATACGCAGTATTTT
D gene: TRBD2; clone size: NA; CDR3 length: 16; V gene: TRBV7-6; J gene: TRBJ2-3; CDR3 protein: CASSPALSGGTDTQYF; CDR3 DNA: TGTGCCAGCAGCCCCGCCCTTAGCGGGGGCACAGATACGCAGTATTTT
D gene: TRBD1; clone size: NA; CDR3 length: 15; V gene: TRBV20-1; J gene: TRBJ2-7; CDR3 protein: CSAEKSRGNSYEQYF; CDR3 DNA: TGCAGTGCCGAAAAGTCCAGGGGGAACTCCTACGAGCAGTACTTC
D gene: TRBD2; clone size: NA; CDR3 length: 17; V gene: TRBV6-2/TRBV6-3; J gene: TRBJ2-3; CDR3 protein: CASSSRGAGAVTDTQYF; CDR3 DNA: TGTGCCAGCAGTTCCCGAGGAGCGGGAGCTGTAACAGATACGCAGTATTTT
D gene: NA; clone size: few; CDR3 length: 15; V gene: TRBV5-4; J gene: TRBJ2-1; CDR3 protein: CASSSPGISNNEQFF; CDR3 DNA: TGTGCCAGCAGCTCCCCTGGTATCTCCAACAATGAGCAGTTCTTC
D gene: NA; clone size: NA; CDR3 length: 11; V gene: TRBV7-9; J gene: TRBJ1-1; CDR3 protein: CAGRHGGEAFF; CDR3 DNA: TGTGCCGGCCGACATGGGGGCGAAGCTTTCTTT
D gene: NA; clone size: few; CDR3 length: 13; V gene: TRBV18; J gene: TRBJ1-1; CDR3 protein: CASSPWGSTEAFF; CDR3 DNA: TGTGCCAGCTCACCTTGGGGGAGCACTGAAGCTTTCTTT
D gene: NA; clone size: many; CDR3 length: 15; V gene: TRBV4-1; J gene: TRBJ1-1; CDR3 protein: CASSQGLPMNTEAFF; CDR3 DNA: TGCGCCAGCAGCCAAGGTCTACCCATGAACACTGAAGCTTTCTTT
D gene: NA; clone size: few; CDR3 length: 15; V gene: TRBV4-1; J gene: TRBJ2-3; CDR3 protein: CASSQVGRAADTQYF; CDR3 DNA: TGCGCCAGCAGCCAAGTGGGAAGGGCGGCAGATACGCAGTATTTT
D gene: NA; clone size: many; CDR3 length: 16; V gene: TRBV28; J gene: TRBJ2-7; CDR3 protein: CASSLPSTGPPGEQYF; CDR3 DNA: TGTGCCAGCAGCCTCCCTTCCACAGGGCCCCCGGGCGAGCAGTACTTC
D gene: NA; clone size: many; CDR3 length: 17; V gene: TRBV7-8; J gene: TRBJ2-7; CDR3 protein: CASSLFIVSPTSYEQYF; CDR3 DNA: TGTGCCAGCAGCTTATTTATCGTGTCCCCAACATCCTACGAGCAGTACTTC
D gene: NA; clone size: many; CDR3 length: 13; V gene: TRBV20-1; J gene: TRBJ1-1; CDR3 protein: CSARWQRNTEAFF; CDR3 DNA: TGCAGTGCTAGGTGGCAACGAAACACTGAAGCTTTCTTT
D gene: NA; clone size: few; CDR3 length: 13; V gene: TRBV5-4; J gene: TRBJ2-1; CDR3 protein: CASSSSGGHEQFF; CDR3 DNA: TGTGCCAGCAGTTCTTCTGGGGGCCATGAGCAGTTCTTC
D gene: NA; clone size: many; CDR3 length: 14; V gene: TRBV12-3/TRBV12-4; J gene: TRBJ2-1; CDR3 protein: CASERESSYNEQFF; CDR3 DNA: TGTGCCAGTGAACGGGAGAGCTCCTACAATGAGCAGTTCTTC
D gene: TRBD2; clone size: many; CDR3 length: 16; V gene: TRBV28; J gene: TRBJ2-5; CDR3 protein: CASRPLAEMYQETQYF; CDR3 DNA: TGTGCCAGCCGCCCGCTAGCGGAAATGTACCAAGAGACCCAGTACTTC